The 16 T cell receptor beta chains reported below all come from one sample, sequenced in a study of OX40 agonist ivuxolimab in advanced cancers. The protocol used for the library was the immunoSEQ multiplex PCR assay. TCRdb re-hosts the immuneACCESS table, in-frame sequences only. Its copies lack some clones; in the studies checked, an unresolved V gene accounts for under half of them, and the cause for the rest is not known. In this sample the table shows some 80,000 clones, approximately 91% of which occur a single time. Clones ranked in the top ten supply over 0.35% of the sample. The sample in question was CD4+ or CD8+ T cells sorted from blood, obtained in a trial of the OX40 agonist ivuxolimab. These receptors were obtained from an adult with an advanced solid tumor such as melanoma, head and neck, liver or kidney cancer.

V usage is TRBV4-1 and J usage is TRBJ2-6; 9 nucleotides align to TRBD1. This CDR3 has 20 residues. V trimming: 0 bases; J trimming: 0 bases; junction bases outside the gene matches: 9. Germline V gene data show CDR1 as MGHRA and CDR2 as YSYEKL. The CDR3 region has the DNA TGCGCCAGCAGCCAAGATGACCCGGGACAGGGATACTCTGGGGCCAACGTCCTGACTTTC. As protein: CASSQDDPGQGYSGANVLTF.

The rearrangement joins TRBV6-6 to TRBJ1-2, with 8 bases that match TRBD1. Germline-derived CDR1 and CDR2 are MNHNY and SVGAGI (reference sequence). Germline trimming cut 3 bases from V and 4 bases from J; bases unmatched to any gene: 7. The CDR3 contains 15 residues. CDR3 sequence (DNA): TGTGCCAGCAGTTATGAACAGGGGGTTAGCTATGGCTACACCTTC. Its translation is CASSYEQGVSYGYTF.

The chain carries TRBV7-9 and TRBJ2-7, with D perhaps TRBD1 or TRBD2 (5 bases each). Trimming removed 5 bases from V and 1 base from J, with 18 bases in between. The germline V gene encodes CDR1 SEHNR and CDR2 FQNEAQ (reference sequence). This CDR3 comprises 16 residues. The CDR3 DNA is TGTGCCAGCAGCCTCGTGGGGGTGGGACCTTCCTACGAGCAGTACTTC. Its translation: CASSLVGVGPSYEQYF.

V and J are TRBV5-1 and TRBJ2-7; D unclear. Trimming removed 1 base at V and 0 bases at J, with 8 bases between. The CDR3 is made up of 14 amino acids. CDR1 is SGHRS and CDR2 is YFSETQ in the germline V gene. The DNA for the CDR3 is TGCGCCAGCAGCTTGAACGCCGGCTCCTACGAGCAGTACTTC. Protein product: CASSLNAGSYEQYF. Filled out from reference TRBV5-1 and TRBJ2-7, the complete variable domain reads KAGVTQTPRYLIKTRGQQVTLSCSPISGHRSVSWYQQTPGQGLQFLFEYFSETQRNKGNFPGRFSGRQFSNSRSEMNVSTLELGDSALYLCASSLNAGSYEQYFGPGTRLTVT.

This clone was detected once. The chain combines TRBV30 with TRBJ2-1, with 7 nucleotides matching TRBD2. CDR1 and CDR2 (germline): GTSNPN, SVGIG (reference sequence). J was trimmed by 5 bases and V by 4 bases; bases with no gene match: 8. This CDR3 comprises 14 residues. This CDR3 is CAWTGGRSDNEQFF. As DNA, the CDR3 is TGTGCCTGGACCGGCGGGAGAAGTGACAATGAGCAGTTCTTC.

Only one count was recorded for this clone. The V and J genes are TRBV6-5 and TRBJ1-5, with TRBD1 matching over 9 bases. J was trimmed by 3 bases and V by 2 bases; bases with no gene match: 2. This CDR3 is 15 amino acids long. CDR1 and CDR2 from the germline V gene are MNHEY and SVGAGI. CDR3 sequence: CASSYGTGHNQPQHF. DNA for the CDR3: TGTGCCAGCAGTTACGGGACAGGGCACAATCAGCCCCAGCATTTT.

The chain couples TRBV27 to TRBJ1-4; tentatively, D is TRBD1 (5 bases). V shed 6 bases and J shed 6 bases, with 17 bases lying between them. Germline CDR1 and CDR2: MNHEY and SMNVEV (reference sequence). The CDR3 consists of 15 residues. CDR3 amino acids: CASRPAWGIYEKLFF. CDR3 bases: TGTGCCAGCAGGCCCGCATGGGGGATTTATGAAAAACTGTTTTTT.

This chain uses TRBV2 with TRBJ1-6; TRBD1 aligns across 7 bases. The J segment lost 8 bases and the V segment lost 6 bases, leaving 10 bases of the junction unmatched. CDR3 length equals 15 residues. Germline loops: CDR1 SNHLY, CDR2 FYNNEI. The CDR3 coding sequence is TGTGCCAGCAGCAAAAATCGGGACAGTTATTCACCCCTCCACTTT. Translated, it gives CASSKNRDSYSPLHF.

The chain's CDR3 is CASSRREGLETQYF. The CDR3 coding sequence is TGTGCCAGCAGTCGGCGGGAAGGACTGGAGACCCAGTACTTC. This chain links TRBV25-1 with TRBJ2-5, with D perhaps TRBD2 (6 bases). Trimming cost V 5 bases and J 5 bases, with 15 bases left between them. The CDR3 consists of 14 residues. Germline V gives CDR1 MGHDK, CDR2 SYGVNS.

The rearrangement links TRBV11-2 to TRBJ1-5; D possibly corresponds to TRBD1 (5 bases). The V gene lost 2 bases and the J gene lost 5 bases, with 7 bases spanning the gap. The CDR3 covers 13 residues. The germline V gene encodes CDR1 SGHAT and CDR2 FQNNGV. In DNA, the CDR3 is TGTGCCAGCAGCTTAACGGGGGATCAGCCCCAGCATTTT. Protein product: CASSLTGDQPQHF. The variable domain in full, with the rest retrieved from reference TRBV11-2 and TRBJ1-5, is EAGVAQSPRYKIIEKRQSVAFWCNPISGHATLYWYQQILGQGPKLLIQFQNNGVVDDSQLPKDRFSAERLKGVDSTLKIQPAKLEDSAVYLCASSLTGDQPQHFGDGTRLSIL.

This clone was observed once. The genes are TRBV7-2 and TRBJ2-5, with 15 bases lining up with TRBD2. The CDR3 spans 19 residues. V shed 1 base, J shed 4 bases, and the junction held 10 bases outside the gene matches. Germline CDR1 SGHTA, CDR2 FQGNSA. The CDR3 here is CASSLGGGGLAGGGETQYF. The CDR3 DNA reads as TGTGCCAGCAGCTTAGGGGGAGGGGGACTAGCGGGAGGAGGAGAGACCCAGTACTTC.

This chain connects TRBV7-2 to TRBJ1-1; a possible D gene is TRBD1 (6 bases). Germline V lookup: CDR1 SGHTA, CDR2 FQGNSA. Trimming left V 4 bases short and J 11 bases short, with 14 bases between. CDR3 length: 12 amino acids. The CDR3 here is CASSSTGPGAFF. CDR3 sequence (DNA): TGTGCCAGCAGCTCGACAGGCCCTGGGGCTTTCTTT. The full variable domain, its missing parts supplied by reference TRBV7-2 and TRBJ1-1, is GAGVSQSPSNKVTEKGKDVELRCDPISGHTALYWYRQSLGQGLEFLIYFQGNSAPDKSGLPSDRFSAERTGGSVSTLTIQRTQQEDSAVYLCASSSTGPGAFFGQGTRLTVV.

This chain connects TRBV18 to TRBJ2-1; weak D call: TRBD1 (6 bases). The germline gives CDR1 KGHSH, CDR2 LQKENI. The ends were cut back, 4 bases at V and 4 bases at J, with 11 bases in the middle. This CDR3 is 14 amino acids long. DNA of the CDR3: TGTGCCAGCTCACTCAGGGACAAATACAATGAGCAGTTCTTC. Protein sequence: CASSLRDKYNEQFF. Drawing the rest from reference TRBV18 and TRBJ2-1, the complete variable domain is NAGVMQNPRHLVRRRGQEARLRCSPMKGHSHVYWYRQLPEEGLKFMVYLQKENIIDESGMPKERFSAEFPKEGPSILRIQQVVRGDSAAYFCASSLRDKYNEQFFGPGTRLTVL.

J is TRBJ2-1 and V is TRBV9; 8 nucleotides align to TRBD2. The germline V gene encodes CDR1 SGDLS and CDR2 YYNGEE. J gave up 5 bases and V 3 bases, and 10 bases lay outside the gene matches. This CDR3 comprises 16 residues. The CDR3 is CASSERSGRYNNEQFF. DNA of the CDR3: TGTGCCAGCAGCGAGAGGAGCGGGAGATACAACAATGAGCAGTTCTTC. Based on the CDR3 plus reference TRBV9 and TRBJ2-1, the full variable domain is DSGVTQTPKHLITATGQRVTLRCSPRSGDLSVYWYQQSLDQGLQFLIQYYNGEERAKGNILERFSAQQFPDLHSELNLSSLELGDSALYFCASSERSGRYNNEQFFGPGTRLTVL.

V is TRBV5-1 and J is TRBJ2-3; D may be TRBD1 (5 bases). Germline CDR1 and CDR2: SGHRS and YFSETQ. V was clipped by 0 bases and J by 2 bases, with 10 bases between them. The CDR3 is 15 amino acids. This CDR3 is CASSLATDLTDTQYF. CDR3 in DNA: TGCGCCAGCAGCTTGGCGACAGATCTCACAGATACGCAGTATTTT.

The genes are TRBV10-3 and TRBJ2-2; D remains ambiguous. CDR1 and CDR2 from the germline V gene are ENHRY and SYGVKD. There are 15 residues in the CDR3. V was shortened by 3 bases and J by 4 bases, with 12 bases between the two germline ends. The DNA for the CDR3 is TGTGCCATCAGTGAACGGCTAACGGGCACCGGGGAGCTGTTTTTT. This sequence encodes CAISERLTGTGELFF.